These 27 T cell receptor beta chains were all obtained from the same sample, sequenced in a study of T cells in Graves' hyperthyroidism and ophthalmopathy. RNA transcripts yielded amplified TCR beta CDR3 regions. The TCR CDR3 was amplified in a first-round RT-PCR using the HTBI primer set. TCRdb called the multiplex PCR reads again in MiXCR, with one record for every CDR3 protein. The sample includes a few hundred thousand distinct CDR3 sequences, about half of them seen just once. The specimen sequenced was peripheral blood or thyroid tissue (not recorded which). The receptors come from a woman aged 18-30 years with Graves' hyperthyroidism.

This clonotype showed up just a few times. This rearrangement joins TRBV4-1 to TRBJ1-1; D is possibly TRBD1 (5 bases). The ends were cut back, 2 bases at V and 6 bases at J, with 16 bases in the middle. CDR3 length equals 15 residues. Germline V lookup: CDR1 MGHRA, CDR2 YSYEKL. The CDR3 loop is CASSQTREGRPEAFF. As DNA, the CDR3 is TGCGCCAGCAGCCAAACCCGTGAGGGGCGCCCTGAAGCTTTCTTT.

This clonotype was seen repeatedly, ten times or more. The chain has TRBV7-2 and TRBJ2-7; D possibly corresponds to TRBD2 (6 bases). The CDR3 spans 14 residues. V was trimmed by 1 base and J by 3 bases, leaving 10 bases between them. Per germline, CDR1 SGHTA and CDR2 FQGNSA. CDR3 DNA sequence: TGTGCCAGCAGCTTAGACAGTAGCGGCTACGAGCAGTACTTC. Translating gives CASSLDSSGYEQYF.

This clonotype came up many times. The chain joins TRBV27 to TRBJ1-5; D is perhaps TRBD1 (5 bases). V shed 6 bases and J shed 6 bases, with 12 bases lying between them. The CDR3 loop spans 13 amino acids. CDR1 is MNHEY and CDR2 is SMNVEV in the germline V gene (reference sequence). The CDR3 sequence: CASSGGGFQPQHF. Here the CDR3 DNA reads TGTGCCAGCAGCGGGGGTGGTTTTCAGCCCCAGCATTTT.

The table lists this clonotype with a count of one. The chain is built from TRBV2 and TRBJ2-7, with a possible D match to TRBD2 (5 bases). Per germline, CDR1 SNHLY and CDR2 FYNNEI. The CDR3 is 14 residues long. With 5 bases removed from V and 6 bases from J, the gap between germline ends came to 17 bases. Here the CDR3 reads CASSLRVGSGEQYF. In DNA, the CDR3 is TGTGCCAGCAGTCTTCGGGTAGGAAGCGGCGAGCAGTACTTC. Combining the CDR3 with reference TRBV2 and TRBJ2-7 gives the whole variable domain EPEVTQTPSHQVTQMGQEVILRCVPISNHLYFYWYRQILGQKVEFLVSFYNNEISEKSEIFDDQFSVERPDGSNFTLKIRSTKLEDSAMYFCASSLRVGSGEQYFGPGTRLTVT.

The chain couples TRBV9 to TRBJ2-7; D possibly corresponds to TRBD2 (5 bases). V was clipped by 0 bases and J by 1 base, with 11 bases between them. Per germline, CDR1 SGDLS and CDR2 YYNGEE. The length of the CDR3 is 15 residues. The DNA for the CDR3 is TGTGCCAGCAGCGTAGGTGGGAGTGTTTCCTACGAGCAGTACTTC. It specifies CASSVGGSVSYEQYF.

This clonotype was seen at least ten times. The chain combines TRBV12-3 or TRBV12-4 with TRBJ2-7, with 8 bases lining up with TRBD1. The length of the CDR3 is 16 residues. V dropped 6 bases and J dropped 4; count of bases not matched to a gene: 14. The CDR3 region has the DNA TGTGCCAGCAGCCTGTGGGCACCCCAGGGGGCGTACGAGCAGTACTTC. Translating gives CASSLWAPQGAYEQYF.

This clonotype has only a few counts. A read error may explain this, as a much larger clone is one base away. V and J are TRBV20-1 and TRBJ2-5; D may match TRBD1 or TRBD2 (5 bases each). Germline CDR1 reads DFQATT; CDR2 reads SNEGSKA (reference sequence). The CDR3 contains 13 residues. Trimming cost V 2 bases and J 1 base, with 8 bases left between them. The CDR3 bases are TGCAGTGCTAGACGGGACGGCCAAGAGACCCAGTACTTC. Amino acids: CSARRDGQETQYF.

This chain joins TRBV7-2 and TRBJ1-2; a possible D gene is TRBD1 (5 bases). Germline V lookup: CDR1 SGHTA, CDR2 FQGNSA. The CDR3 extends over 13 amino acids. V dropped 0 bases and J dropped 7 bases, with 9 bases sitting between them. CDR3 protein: CASSLAGTLGYTF. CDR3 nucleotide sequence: TGTGCCAGCAGCTTAGCAGGGACTCTTGGCTACACCTTC.

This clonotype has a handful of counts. DNA for the CDR3: TGTGCCAGCAGCTATACGAGCGGGAGCGAGCAGTACTTC. This encodes CASSYTSGSEQYF. The chain uses TRBV7-9 and TRBJ2-7; 8 nucleotides match TRBD2. CDR1 is SEHNR and CDR2 is FQNEAQ in the germline V gene (reference sequence). This CDR3 has 13 residues. V was clipped by 4 bases and J by 6 bases; unmatched bases: 5.

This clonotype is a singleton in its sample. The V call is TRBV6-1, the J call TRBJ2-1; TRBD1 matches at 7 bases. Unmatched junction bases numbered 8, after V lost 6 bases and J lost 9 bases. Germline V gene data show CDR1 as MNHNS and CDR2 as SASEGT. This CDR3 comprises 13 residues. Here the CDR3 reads CASSRQQGTEQFF. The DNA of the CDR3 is TGTGCCAGCAGCAGACAACAGGGGACTGAGCAGTTCTTC.

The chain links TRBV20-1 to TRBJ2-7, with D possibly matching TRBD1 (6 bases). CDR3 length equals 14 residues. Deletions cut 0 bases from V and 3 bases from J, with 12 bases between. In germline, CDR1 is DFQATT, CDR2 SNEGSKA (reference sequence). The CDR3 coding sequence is TGCAGTGCTAGAGATGCGCAGGGGATCTACGAGCAGTACTTC. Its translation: CSARDAQGIYEQYF.

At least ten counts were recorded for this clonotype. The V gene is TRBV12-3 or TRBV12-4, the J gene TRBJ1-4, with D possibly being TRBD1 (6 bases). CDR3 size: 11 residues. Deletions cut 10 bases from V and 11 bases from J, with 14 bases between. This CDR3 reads CATSAGEKLFF. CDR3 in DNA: TGTGCCACGAGCGCAGGGGAGAAACTGTTTTTT.

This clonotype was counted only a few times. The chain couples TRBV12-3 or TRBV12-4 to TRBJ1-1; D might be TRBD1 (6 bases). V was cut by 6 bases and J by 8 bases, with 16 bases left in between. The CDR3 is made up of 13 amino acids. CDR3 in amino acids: CASRAGAHGEAFF. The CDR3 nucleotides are TGTGCCAGCAGGGCGGGGGCGCACGGAGAAGCTTTCTTT.

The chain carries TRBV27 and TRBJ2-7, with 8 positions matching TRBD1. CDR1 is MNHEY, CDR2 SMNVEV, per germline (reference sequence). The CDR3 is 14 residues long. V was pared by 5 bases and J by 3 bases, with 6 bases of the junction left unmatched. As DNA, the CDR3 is TGTGCCAGCAGTACATGGACAGGGAACTACGAGCAGTACTTC. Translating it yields CASSTWTGNYEQYF.

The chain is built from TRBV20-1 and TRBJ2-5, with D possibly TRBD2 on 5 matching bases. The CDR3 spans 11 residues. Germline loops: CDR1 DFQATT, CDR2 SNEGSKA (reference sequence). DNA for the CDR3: TGCAGCCCGCCCCGGGGAGAGACCCAGTACTTC. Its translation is CSPPRGETQYF.

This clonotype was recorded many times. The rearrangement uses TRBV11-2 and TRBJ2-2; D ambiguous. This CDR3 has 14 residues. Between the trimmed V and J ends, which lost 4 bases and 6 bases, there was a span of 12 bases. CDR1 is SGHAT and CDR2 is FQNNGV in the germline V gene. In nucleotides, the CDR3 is TGTGCCAGCAGCTCCGTGTTCCGCGCCGGGGAGCTGTTTTTT. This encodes CASSSVFRAGELFF.

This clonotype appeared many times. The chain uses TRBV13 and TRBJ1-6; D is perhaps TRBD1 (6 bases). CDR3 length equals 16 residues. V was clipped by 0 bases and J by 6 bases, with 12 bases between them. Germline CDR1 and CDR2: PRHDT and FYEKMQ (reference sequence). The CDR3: CASSLGRGRGNSPLHF. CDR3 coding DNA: TGTGCCAGCAGCTTAGGCCGCGGCAGGGGTAATTCACCCCTCCACTTT.

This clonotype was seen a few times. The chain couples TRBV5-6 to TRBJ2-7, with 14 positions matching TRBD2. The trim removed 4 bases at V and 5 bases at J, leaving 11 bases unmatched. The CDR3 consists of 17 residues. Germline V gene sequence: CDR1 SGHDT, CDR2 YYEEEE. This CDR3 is CASSDWGLAGDIDEQYF. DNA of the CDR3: TGTGCCAGCAGCGACTGGGGACTAGCGGGAGATATCGACGAGCAGTACTTC.

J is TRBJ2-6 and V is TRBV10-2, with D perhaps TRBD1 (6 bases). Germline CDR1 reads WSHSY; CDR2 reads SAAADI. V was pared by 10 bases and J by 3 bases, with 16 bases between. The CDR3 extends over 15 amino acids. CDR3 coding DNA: TGCGCCATCACTCAGGCGACAGGTGGGGCCAACGTCCTGACTTTC. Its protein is CAITQATGGANVLTF.

The CDR3 loop is CASSYPTDTQYF. Here the CDR3 DNA reads TGTGCCAGCAGTTACCCGACAGATACGCAGTATTTT. The chain has TRBV12-3 or TRBV12-4 and TRBJ2-3, with no clear D. The CDR3 totals 12 residues. V lost 4 bases to trimming and J lost 3 bases, with 5 bases between them.

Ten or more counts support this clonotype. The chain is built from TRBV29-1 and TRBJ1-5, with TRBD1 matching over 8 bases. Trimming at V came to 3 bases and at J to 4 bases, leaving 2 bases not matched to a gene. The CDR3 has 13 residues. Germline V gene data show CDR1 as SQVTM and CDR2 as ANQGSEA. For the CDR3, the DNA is TGCAGCGTTGAGACAGGGGTGAATCAGCCCCAGCATTTT. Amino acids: CSVETGVNQPQHF.

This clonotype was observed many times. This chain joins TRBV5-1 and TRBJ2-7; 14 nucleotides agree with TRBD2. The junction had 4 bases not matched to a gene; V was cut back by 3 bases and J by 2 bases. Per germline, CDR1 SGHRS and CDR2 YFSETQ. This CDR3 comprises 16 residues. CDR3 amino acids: CASSSGTSGSPYEQYF. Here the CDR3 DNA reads TGCGCCAGCAGCTCCGGGACTAGCGGGAGTCCCTACGAGCAGTACTTC.

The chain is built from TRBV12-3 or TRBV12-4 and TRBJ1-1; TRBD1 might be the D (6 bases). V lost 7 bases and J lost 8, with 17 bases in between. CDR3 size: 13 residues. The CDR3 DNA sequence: TGTGCCAGCACCGCAGGGCAGGGGAGAGAAGCTTTCTTT. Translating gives CASTAGQGREAFF.

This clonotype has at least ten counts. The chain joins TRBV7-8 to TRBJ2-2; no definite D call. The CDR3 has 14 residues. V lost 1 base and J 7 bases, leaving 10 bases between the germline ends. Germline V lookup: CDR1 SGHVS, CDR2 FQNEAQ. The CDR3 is CASSLGRVGGELFF. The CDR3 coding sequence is TGTGCCAGCAGCTTAGGGAGAGTAGGCGGGGAGCTGTTTTTT.

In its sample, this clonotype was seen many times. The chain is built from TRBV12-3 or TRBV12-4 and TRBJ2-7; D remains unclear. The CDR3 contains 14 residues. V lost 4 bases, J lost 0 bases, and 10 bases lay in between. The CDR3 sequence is CASSSYGPSYEQYF. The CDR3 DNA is TGTGCCAGCAGTTCTTACGGGCCCTCCTACGAGCAGTACTTC.

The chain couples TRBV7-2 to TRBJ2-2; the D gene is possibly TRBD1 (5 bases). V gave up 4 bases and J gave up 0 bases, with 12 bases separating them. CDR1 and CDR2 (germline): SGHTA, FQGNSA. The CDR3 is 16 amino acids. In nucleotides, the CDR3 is TGTGCCAGCAGCTCCCCGACAGCAGCGAACACCGGGGAGCTGTTTTTT. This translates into CASSSPTAANTGELFF.

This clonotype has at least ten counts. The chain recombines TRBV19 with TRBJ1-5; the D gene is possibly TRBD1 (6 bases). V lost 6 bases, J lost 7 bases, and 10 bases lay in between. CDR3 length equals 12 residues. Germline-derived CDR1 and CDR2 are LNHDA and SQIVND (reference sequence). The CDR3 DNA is TGTGCCAGTAGCAGGGGTTGGCAGCCCCAGCATTTT. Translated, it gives CASSRGWQPQHF.